Below are 3 T cell receptor beta chains sequenced from a single sample in a study of T cell changes during pregnancy in multiple sclerosis. Clones were read by immunoSEQ multiplex PCR, and TCRdb kept only the in-frame ones, dropping some. The sample contains 65,000 to 85,000 clones, 90% to 95% of which appear only once. The sample was peripheral blood, taken after pregnancy. These receptors all come from a female donor with multiple sclerosis, enrolled in a pregnancy study.

The rearrangement joins TRBV5-1 to TRBJ1-5; D is perhaps TRBD1 (6 bases). The CDR3 contains 16 residues. V was pared by 4 bases and J by 0 bases, with 14 bases between. The germline V gene has CDR1 SGHRS and CDR2 YFSETQ. This chain's CDR3 is CASSPGQTYSNQPQHF. The CDR3 coding sequence is TGCGCCAGCAGCCCAGGACAGACGTATAGCAATCAGCCCCAGCATTTT.

This sequence joins TRBV19 and TRBJ2-3, with D perhaps matching TRBD1 (6 bases). Germline loops: CDR1 LNHDA, CDR2 SQIVND (reference sequence). CDR3 length: 14 amino acids. Trimming removed 9 bases from V and 2 bases from J, with 15 bases in between. The CDR3 DNA reads as TGTGCCAGCGGAGCTTCAGGGGCCACAGATACGCAGTATTTT. Translation gives CASGASGATDTQYF.

The table lists this clone with a count of one. This chain uses TRBV5-1 with TRBJ2-7; TRBD1 might be the D (6 bases). V lost 0 bases and J lost 4, with 11 bases in between. The CDR3 runs to 14 residues. Germline assignment: CDR1 SGHRS and CDR2 YFSETQ. The chain's CDR3 is CASSLGTALYEQYF. DNA of the CDR3: TGCGCCAGCAGCTTGGGGACAGCTCTATACGAGCAGTACTTC.